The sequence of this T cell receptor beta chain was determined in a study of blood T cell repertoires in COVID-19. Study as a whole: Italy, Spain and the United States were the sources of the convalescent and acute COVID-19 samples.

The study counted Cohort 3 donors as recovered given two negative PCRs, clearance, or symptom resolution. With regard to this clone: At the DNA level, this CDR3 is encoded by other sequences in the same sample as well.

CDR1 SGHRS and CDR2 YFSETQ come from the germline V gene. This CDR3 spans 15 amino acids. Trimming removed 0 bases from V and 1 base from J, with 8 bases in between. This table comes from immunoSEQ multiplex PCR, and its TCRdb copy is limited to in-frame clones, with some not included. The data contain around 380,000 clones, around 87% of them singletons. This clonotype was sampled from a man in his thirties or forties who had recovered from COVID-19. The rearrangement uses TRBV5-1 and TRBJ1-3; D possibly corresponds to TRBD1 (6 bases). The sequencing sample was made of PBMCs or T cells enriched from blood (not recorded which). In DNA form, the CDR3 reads TGCGCCAGCAGCTTGGACAGGGTATCTGGAAACACCATATATTTT. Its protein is CASSLDRVSGNTIYF.